Only one count was recorded for the clone carrying this T cell receptor beta chain. These data belong to a study of cytomegalovirus exposure and HLA in healthy donors. It was with 60 Vbeta and 13 Jbeta primers that the PCR ran. Profiling relied on immunoSEQ multiplex PCR, and the TCRdb table lists in-frame clones only, not all of them. The data show 90,000 to 120,000 clones, with about 79% seen just once and more than 0.95% held by the top ten. This CDR3 contains 16 residues. Unmatched junction bases numbered 4, after V lost 0 bases and J lost 1 base. In germline, CDR1 is MNHNY, CDR2 SVGAGI (reference sequence).

The rearrangement links TRBV6-6 to TRBJ2-3; 7 bases are shared with TRBD1. The sample comprised PBMCs. The receptor's source is a woman younger than 35 in good health and CMV-seronegative. In nucleotides, the CDR3 is TGTGCCAGCAGTTACTCGACAGGGTTCGGCACAGATACGCAGTATTTT. Protein product: CASSYSTGFGTDTQYF.